This T cell receptor (beta chain) appears in the sequencing data of a study of blood T cells in healthy people across ages. General study results and limits: Unsorted PBMCs ruled out conclusive naive versus antigen-experienced comparison. Unknown CMV status may confound age-related changes in expanded clones. There was a strong correlation between TCR beta diversity and naive T cell percentage.

Note on this clonotype: No antigen is known for it.

V lost 0 bases to trimming and J lost 2 bases, with 12 bases between them. Looked up from germline, CDR1 is SGHRS and CDR2 is YFSETQ. This CDR3 has 15 amino acids. Donors ranged from roughly 6 to 95 years old and were healthy Caucasians in Russia. It was with a sample-barcoded 5' primer and a J-beta primer mix that a second PCR of roughly 6 to 12 cycles was run. TCRdb passed the 5' RACE reads through MiXCR, listing each CDR3 protein once. This sample has approximately 880,000 distinct CDR3 sequences, with approximately 49% found just once. J is TRBJ2-7 and V is TRBV5-1; unclear D gene. This receptor was taken from a man under 40 in good health. The specimen was blood. As DNA, the CDR3 is TGCGCCAGCAGCTTGGAGGCGCAGGAGACCTACGAGCAGTACTTC. Its protein product is CASSLEAQETYEQYF.